This TCR beta chain was sequenced for a study of cytomegalovirus exposure and HLA in healthy donors. The CDR3 runs 17 residues. Germline V gene data show CDR1 as LGHNA and CDR2 as YNFKEQ. Deletions cut 3 bases from V and 0 bases from J, with 15 bases between. The PCR had 60 Vbeta and 13 Jbeta primers. The data were produced by immunoSEQ multiplex PCR, yet TCRdb's version contains in-frame clones alone and is incomplete. The table records 150,000 to 200,000 clones, about 79% of them present only once. This sequence originates from a female donor in good health and CMV-seronegative. The V call is TRBV4-2, the J call TRBJ1-5; D not resolved. The specimen was PBMCs. The chain's CDR3 is CASSQDYSQHSNQPQHF. As DNA, the CDR3 is TGTGCCAGCAGCCAGGATTATTCACAGCATAGCAATCAGCCCCAGCATTTT.